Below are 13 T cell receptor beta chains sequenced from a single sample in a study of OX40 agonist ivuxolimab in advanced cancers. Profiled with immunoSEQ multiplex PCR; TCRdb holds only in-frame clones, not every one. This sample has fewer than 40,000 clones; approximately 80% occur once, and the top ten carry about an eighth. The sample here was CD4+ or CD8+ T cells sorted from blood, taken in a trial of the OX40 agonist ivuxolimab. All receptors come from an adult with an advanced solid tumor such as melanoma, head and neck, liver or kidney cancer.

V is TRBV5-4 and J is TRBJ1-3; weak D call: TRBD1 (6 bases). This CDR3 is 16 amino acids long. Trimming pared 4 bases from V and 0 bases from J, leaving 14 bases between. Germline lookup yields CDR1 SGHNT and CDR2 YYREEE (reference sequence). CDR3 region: CASSRGQGTSGNTIYF. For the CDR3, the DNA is TGTGCCAGCAGCCGGGGGCAGGGCACCTCTGGAAACACCATATATTTT.

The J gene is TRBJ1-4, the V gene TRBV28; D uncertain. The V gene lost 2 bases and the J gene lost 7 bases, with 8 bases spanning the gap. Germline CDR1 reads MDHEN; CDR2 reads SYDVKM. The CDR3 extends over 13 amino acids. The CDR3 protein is CASSLGGSEKLFF. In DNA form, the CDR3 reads TGTGCCAGCAGTTTAGGTGGAAGTGAAAAACTGTTTTTT.

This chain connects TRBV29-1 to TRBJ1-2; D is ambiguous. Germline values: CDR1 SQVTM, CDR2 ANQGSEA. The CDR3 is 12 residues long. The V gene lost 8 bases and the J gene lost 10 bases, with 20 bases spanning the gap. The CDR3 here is CSSYRGPTDYTF. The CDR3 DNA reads TGCAGCTCATACAGAGGCCCAACGGACTACACCTTC.

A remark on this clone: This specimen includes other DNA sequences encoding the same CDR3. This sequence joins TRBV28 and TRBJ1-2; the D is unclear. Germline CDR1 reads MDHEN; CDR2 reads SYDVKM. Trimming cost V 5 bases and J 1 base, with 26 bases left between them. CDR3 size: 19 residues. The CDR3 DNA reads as TGTGCCAGCAGTCCAGACGAGAGACTAGGGTATTTGTTTAACTATGGCTACACCTTC. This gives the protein CASSPDERLGYLFNYGYTF.

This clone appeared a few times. The CDR3 nucleotides read TGCGCCAGCAGCTTGGAAGGGGCCTACGAGCAGTACTTC. This codes for CASSLEGAYEQYF. V gene TRBV5-1 combines with J gene TRBJ2-7, with a tentative D call TRBD1 (5 bases). Germline V gene data show CDR1 as SGHRS and CDR2 as YFSETQ. Deletions cut 0 bases from V and 2 bases from J, with 6 bases between. The CDR3 length is 13 residues.

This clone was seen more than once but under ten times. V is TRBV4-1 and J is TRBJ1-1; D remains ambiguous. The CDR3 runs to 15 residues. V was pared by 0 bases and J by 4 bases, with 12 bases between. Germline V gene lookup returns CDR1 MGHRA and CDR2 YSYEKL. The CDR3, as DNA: TGCGCCAGCAGCCAAGAGGGAGGGTGGGTCACTGAAGCTTTCTTT. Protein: CASSQEGGWVTEAFF.

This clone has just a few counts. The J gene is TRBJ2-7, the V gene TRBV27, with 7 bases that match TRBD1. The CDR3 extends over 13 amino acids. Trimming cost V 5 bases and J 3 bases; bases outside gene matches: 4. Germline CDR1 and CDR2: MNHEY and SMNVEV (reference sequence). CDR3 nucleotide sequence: TGTGCCAGCAGTCACGGGACAGACTACGAGCAGTACTTC. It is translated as CASSHGTDYEQYF.

The CDR3 DNA is TGTGCCATCAGTGAGATAACAGGGCCCAGCTCCTACGAGCAGTACTTC. It translates to CAISEITGPSSYEQYF. The chain is built from TRBV10-3 and TRBJ2-7; tentative D call: TRBD1 (6 bases). Trimming removed 2 bases from V and 0 bases from J, with 14 bases in between. The CDR3 extends over 16 amino acids. CDR1 ENHRY and CDR2 SYGVKD come from the germline V gene.

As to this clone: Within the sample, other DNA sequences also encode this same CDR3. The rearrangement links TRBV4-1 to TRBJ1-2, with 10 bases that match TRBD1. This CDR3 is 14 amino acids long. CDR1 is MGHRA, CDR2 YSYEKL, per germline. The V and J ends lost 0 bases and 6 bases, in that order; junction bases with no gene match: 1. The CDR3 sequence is CASSQDGQGDGYTF. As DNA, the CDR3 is TGCGCCAGCAGCCAAGATGGACAGGGGGATGGCTACACCTTC.

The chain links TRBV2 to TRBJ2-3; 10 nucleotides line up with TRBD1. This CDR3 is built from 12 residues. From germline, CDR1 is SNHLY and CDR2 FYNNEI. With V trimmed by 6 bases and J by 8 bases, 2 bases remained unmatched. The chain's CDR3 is CASSGTGVTQYF. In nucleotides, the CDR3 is TGTGCCAGCAGCGGGACAGGGGTTACGCAGTATTTT.

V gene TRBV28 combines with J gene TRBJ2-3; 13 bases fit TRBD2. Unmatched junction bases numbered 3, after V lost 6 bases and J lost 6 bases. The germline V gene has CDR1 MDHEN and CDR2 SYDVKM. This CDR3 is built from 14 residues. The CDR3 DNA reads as TGTGCCAGCAGGGGACTAGCGGGAACGGATACGCAGTATTTT. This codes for CASRGLAGTDTQYF.

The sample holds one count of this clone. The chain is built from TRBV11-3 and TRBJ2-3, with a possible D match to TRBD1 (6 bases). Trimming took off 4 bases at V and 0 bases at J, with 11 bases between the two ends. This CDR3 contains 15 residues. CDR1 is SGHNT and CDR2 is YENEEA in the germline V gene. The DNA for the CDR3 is TGTGCCAGCAGCTCCCCGGGACATAGCACAGATACGCAGTATTTT. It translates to CASSSPGHSTDTQYF.

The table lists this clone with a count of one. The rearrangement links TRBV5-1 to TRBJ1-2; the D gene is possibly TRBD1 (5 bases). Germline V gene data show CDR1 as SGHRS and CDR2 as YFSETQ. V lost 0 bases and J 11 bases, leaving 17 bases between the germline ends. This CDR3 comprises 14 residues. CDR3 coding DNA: TGCGCCAGCAGCTTGGTGGGGCTTATGAACCCTTACACCTTC. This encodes CASSLVGLMNPYTF.